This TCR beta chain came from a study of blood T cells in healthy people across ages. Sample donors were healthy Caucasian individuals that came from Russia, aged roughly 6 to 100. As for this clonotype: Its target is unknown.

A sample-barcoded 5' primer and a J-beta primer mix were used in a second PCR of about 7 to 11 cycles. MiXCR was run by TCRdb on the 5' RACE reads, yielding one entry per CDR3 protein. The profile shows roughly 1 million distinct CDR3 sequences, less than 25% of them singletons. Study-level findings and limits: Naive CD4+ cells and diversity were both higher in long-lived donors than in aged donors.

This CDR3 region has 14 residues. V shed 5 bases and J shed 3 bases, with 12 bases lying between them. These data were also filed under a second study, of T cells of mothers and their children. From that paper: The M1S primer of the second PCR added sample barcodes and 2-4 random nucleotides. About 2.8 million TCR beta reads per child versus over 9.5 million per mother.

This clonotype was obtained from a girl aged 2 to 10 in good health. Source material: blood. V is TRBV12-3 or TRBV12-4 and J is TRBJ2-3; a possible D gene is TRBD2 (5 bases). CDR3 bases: TGTGCCAGCAGTACTAGACTGAAGACAGATACGCAGTATTTT. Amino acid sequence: CASSTRLKTDTQYF.